Sequencing of this T cell receptor (beta chain) was carried out in a study of cytomegalovirus exposure and HLA in healthy donors. Notes on the study in general: Being productive about 87% or about 30% of the time was typical of most TCR beta V segments in an earlier analysis. The study put 150 or so TCR beta chains on its list as cytomegalovirus-associated. One variant, a missense change in DCLRE1C, was linked in a later analysis to TCR beta V- and J-gene trimming. Accounts indicate the classifier identified cytomegalovirus status with strong specificity and sensitivity.

J was trimmed by 0 bases and V by 5 bases; bases with no gene match: 3. This CDR3 comprises 15 residues. Germline V gene lookup returns CDR1 SGHRS and CDR2 YFSETQ. A single count supports this clone. Its antigen is not known. The PCR had 60 Vbeta and 13 Jbeta primers. Sequencing was performed with immunoSEQ multiplex PCR; in TCRdb, only in-frame clones are kept and a portion is missing. Here the sample spans 98,000 or so clones, roughly 72% being singletons. Specimen: PBMCs. The TCR sequence derives from a woman in her late teens or twenties in good health and CMV-seropositive. This chain uses TRBV5-1 with TRBJ2-2; TRBD1 matches at 8 bases. This CDR3 reads CASSTTGANTGELFF. In nucleotides, the CDR3 is TGCGCCAGCAGTACGACAGGGGCGAACACCGGGGAGCTGTTTTTT.